This T cell receptor (beta chain) emerged from a study of CD8 T cells in Susac syndrome. In germline, CDR1 is ENHRY, CDR2 SYGVKD. The CDR3 contains 15 residues. V lost 4 bases, J lost 4 bases, and 7 bases stayed unmatched. Study-level results: Regarding the TCR sequencing and HLA analysis, the study admitted that a relatively small number of individuals were involved.

The study sequenced TCR beta in blood CD8+ and CD4+ T cells. TEMRA cells were FACS-enriched, and CD8+ and CD4+ T cells were isolated negatively. Worth noting for this clonotype: The antigen is not known.

After extraction with the RNeasy kit, roughly 0.5 to 1 ug of the RNA was reverse transcribed using random hexamers. Multiplex PCR with immunoSEQ amplified the TCR beta CDR3 across 54 Vbeta and 13 Jbeta. TCRdb re-analysed the immunoSEQ multiplex PCR reads in MiXCR, keeping a single row per CDR3 protein. The table records just under 150,000 distinct CDR3 sequences, approximately 94% of them present only once. This chain joins TRBV10-3 and TRBJ1-1; 9 bases are shared with TRBD1. The specimen sequenced was CD4+ T cells from PBMCs. This clonotype originated in a human donor in good health. This CDR3 reads CAISAPGQGLTEAFF. The CDR3 DNA is TGTGCCATCAGTGCCCCGGGACAGGGTCTCACTGAAGCTTTCTTT.